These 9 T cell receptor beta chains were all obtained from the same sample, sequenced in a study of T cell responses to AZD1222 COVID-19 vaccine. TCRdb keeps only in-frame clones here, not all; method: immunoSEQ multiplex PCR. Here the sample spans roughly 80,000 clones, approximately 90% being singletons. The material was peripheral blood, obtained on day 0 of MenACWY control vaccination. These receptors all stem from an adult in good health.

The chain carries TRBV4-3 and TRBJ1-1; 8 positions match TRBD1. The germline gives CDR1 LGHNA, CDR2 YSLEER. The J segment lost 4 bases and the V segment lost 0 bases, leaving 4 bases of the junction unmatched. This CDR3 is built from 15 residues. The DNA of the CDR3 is TGCGCCAGCAGCCAAGAACGACAGGGGTTCACTGAAGCTTTCTTT. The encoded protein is CASSQERQGFTEAFF.

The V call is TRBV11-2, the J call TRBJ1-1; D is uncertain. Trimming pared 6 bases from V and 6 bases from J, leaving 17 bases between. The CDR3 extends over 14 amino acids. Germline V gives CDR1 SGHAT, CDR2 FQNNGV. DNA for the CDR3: TGTGCCAGCAGGTACGACTTGAGTAGCGCTGAAGCTTTCTTT. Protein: CASRYDLSSAEAFF. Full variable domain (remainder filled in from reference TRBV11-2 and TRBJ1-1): EAGVAQSPRYKIIEKRQSVAFWCNPISGHATLYWYQQILGQGPKLLIQFQNNGVVDDSQLPKDRFSAERLKGVDSTLKIQPAKLEDSAVYLCASRYDLSSAEAFFGQGTRLTVV.

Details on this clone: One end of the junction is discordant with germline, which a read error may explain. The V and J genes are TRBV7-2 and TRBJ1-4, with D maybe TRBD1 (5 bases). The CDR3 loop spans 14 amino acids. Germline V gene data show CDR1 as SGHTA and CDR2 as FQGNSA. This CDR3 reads CASSPGAGWKKLFF. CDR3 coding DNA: TGTGCCAGCAGCCCTGGGGCAGGGTGGAAAAAGCTGTTTTTT.

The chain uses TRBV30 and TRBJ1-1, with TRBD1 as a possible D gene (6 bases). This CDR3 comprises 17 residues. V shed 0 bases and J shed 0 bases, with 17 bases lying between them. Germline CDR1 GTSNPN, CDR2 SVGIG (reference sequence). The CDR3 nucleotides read TGTGCCTGGAGTGTGGCAGGGGCGGGAATGATGAACACTGAAGCTTTCTTT. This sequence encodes CAWSVAGAGMMNTEAFF.

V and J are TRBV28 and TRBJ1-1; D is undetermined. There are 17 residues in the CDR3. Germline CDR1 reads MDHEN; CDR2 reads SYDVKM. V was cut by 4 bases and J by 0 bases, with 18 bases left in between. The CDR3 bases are TGTGCCAGCAGTTCCCGGGCCCTTGGACCGATGAACACTGAAGCTTTCTTT. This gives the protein CASSSRALGPMNTEAFF.

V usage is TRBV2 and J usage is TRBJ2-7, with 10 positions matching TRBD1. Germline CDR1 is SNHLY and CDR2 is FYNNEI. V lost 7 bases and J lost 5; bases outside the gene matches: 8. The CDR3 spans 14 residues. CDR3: CASNVGTGDDEQYF. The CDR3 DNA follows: TGTGCCAGCAACGTAGGGACAGGGGACGACGAGCAGTACTTC.

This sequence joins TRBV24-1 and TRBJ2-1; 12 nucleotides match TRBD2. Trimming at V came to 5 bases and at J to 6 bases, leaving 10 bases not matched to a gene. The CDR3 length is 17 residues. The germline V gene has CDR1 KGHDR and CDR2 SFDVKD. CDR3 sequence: CATSVASGRDISNEQFF. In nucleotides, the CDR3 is TGTGCCACCAGTGTGGCTAGCGGGAGGGATATATCCAATGAGCAGTTCTTC.

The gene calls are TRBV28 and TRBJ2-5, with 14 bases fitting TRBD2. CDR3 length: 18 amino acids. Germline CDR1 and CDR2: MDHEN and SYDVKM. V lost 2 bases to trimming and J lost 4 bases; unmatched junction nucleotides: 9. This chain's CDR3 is CASSLHPRLAGGRETQYF. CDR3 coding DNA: TGTGCCAGCAGTTTACACCCCCGACTAGCGGGAGGGAGAGAGACCCAGTACTTC.

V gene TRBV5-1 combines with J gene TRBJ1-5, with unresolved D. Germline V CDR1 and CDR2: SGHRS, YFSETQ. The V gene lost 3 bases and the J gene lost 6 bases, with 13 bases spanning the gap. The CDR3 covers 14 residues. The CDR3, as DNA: TGCGCCAGCAGCTCCGGAGAGATAGGTCAGCCCCAGCATTTT. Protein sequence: CASSSGEIGQPQHF.